This T cell receptor (beta chain) was identified in a study of control samples from healthy donors and cancer patients. Assay: immunoSEQ multiplex PCR; the TCRdb copy retains only in-frame clones and omits some. The sample has some 58,000 clones; approximately 87% are singletons. Sequences were obtained from PBMCs. The TCR sequence derives from a woman aged 55-70 years with lung cancer.

The CDR3 region is CASSQGVYGYTF. The DNA for the CDR3 is TGTGCCAGCAGTCAGGGTGTCTATGGCTACACCTTC. V gene TRBV12-3 or TRBV12-4 combines with J gene TRBJ1-2, with D possibly matching TRBD1 (5 bases). Trimming pared 5 bases from V and 4 bases from J, leaving 8 bases between. The length of the CDR3 is 12 residues.